One sample yielded the 29 T cell receptor beta chains listed below, sequenced in a study of blood T cell repertoires in COVID-19. Assay: immunoSEQ multiplex PCR; the TCRdb copy retains only in-frame clones and omits some. The sample lists about 49,000 clones, about nine tenths occurring once. Material for sequencing was peripheral blood. These receptors were collected from a woman over 75 with COVID-19, enrolled during active disease.

CDR3 in DNA: TGTGCCAGCACCCCGCCCCGGGTTTTGAACACTGAAGCTTTCTTT. Protein: CASTPPRVLNTEAFF. This chain connects TRBV7-9 to TRBJ1-1; D is uncertain. V lost 7 bases and J 0 bases, leaving 15 bases between the germline ends. Germline V gives CDR1 SEHNR, CDR2 FQNEAQ (reference sequence). The CDR3 is made up of 15 amino acids.

This rearrangement joins TRBV28 to TRBJ1-2, with 10 positions matching TRBD1. CDR1 and CDR2 from the germline V gene are MDHEN and SYDVKM. The junction had 12 bases not matched to a gene; V was cut back by 7 bases and J by 4 bases. The CDR3 is made up of 16 amino acids. The CDR3 spells CASTPTGGDRGYGYTF. CDR3 nucleotides: TGTGCCAGCACACCGACAGGGGGGGACAGGGGCTATGGCTACACCTTC.

The chain is built from TRBV6-6 and TRBJ1-1; 7 bases map to TRBD1. The V gene's germline CDR1 is MNHNY and CDR2 SVGAGI (reference sequence). This CDR3 has 14 residues. The V gene end was trimmed by 6 bases and the J gene end by 7 bases; junction bases not matched to a gene: 11. The CDR3 protein is CASSVTGDVGEAFF. The CDR3, as DNA: TGTGCCAGCAGCGTTACAGGGGACGTTGGTGAAGCTTTCTTT.

The chain employs TRBV6-1 and TRBJ2-3; 8 bases fit TRBD2. Germline V CDR1 and CDR2: MNHNS, SASEGT. V gave up 7 bases and J gave up 7 bases; unmatched junction bases: 10. This CDR3 is 14 amino acids long. CDR3 coding DNA: TGTGCCAGCAAGGCAAGCGGGAGATTGAATACGCAGTATTTT. This encodes CASKASGRLNTQYF.

This chain connects TRBV13 to TRBJ1-2, with 11 bases that match TRBD1. The CDR3 is 17 amino acids. V trimming: 4 bases; J trimming: 3 bases; junction bases outside the gene matches: 10. Germline V CDR1 and CDR2: PRHDT, FYEKMQ (reference sequence). The CDR3: CASSSMGQGVVDYGYTF. As DNA, the CDR3 is TGTGCCAGCAGCTCGATGGGACAGGGGGTAGTAGACTATGGCTACACCTTC.

The V call is TRBV19, the J call TRBJ1-2; no firm D call. The V end was cut by 6 bases, the J end by 4 bases, with 9 bases between. The CDR3 is 12 amino acids. Germline V gene data show CDR1 as LNHDA and CDR2 as SQIVND (reference sequence). In DNA, the CDR3 is TGTGCCAGTAGGTCTGCGGCCTATGGCTACACCTTC. It specifies CASRSAAYGYTF.

This clone was observed a single time. The genes are TRBV25-1 and TRBJ2-5, with D possibly TRBD2 on 6 matching bases. CDR1 is MGHDK and CDR2 is SYGVNS in the germline V gene. V was trimmed by 5 bases and J by 2 bases, leaving 12 bases between them. This CDR3 spans 14 amino acids. DNA for the CDR3: TGTGCCAGCAGTATCGGGGGACCTCAAGAGACCCAGTACTTC. This codes for CASSIGGPQETQYF.

This CDR3 reads CSVVLGGNTEAFF. For the CDR3, the DNA is TGCAGCGTTGTTTTGGGGGGGAACACTGAAGCTTTCTTT. The chain carries TRBV29-1 and TRBJ1-1; D might be TRBD1 (5 bases). Trimming removed 4 bases from V and 1 base from J, with 10 bases in between. The CDR3 has 13 residues. Germline V gives CDR1 SQVTM, CDR2 ANQGSEA.

CDR3 coding DNA: TGTGCCAGTAGTATAACACAATTGAACACTGAAGCTTTCTTT. Translated, it gives CASSITQLNTEAFF. The chain carries TRBV19 and TRBJ1-1; D remains unclear. Between the trimmed V and J ends, which lost 2 bases and 0 bases, there was a span of 7 bases. CDR1 is LNHDA, CDR2 SQIVND, per germline (reference sequence). The CDR3 runs 14 residues.

The chain joins TRBV2 to TRBJ1-2, with D tentatively TRBD1 (6 bases). The CDR3 is 15 amino acids. Trimming took 0 bases from V and 4 from J, leaving 12 bases between them. CDR1 is SNHLY, CDR2 FYNNEI, per germline. CDR3 DNA: TGTGCCAGCAGTGAAGCGGGGGCGCAGGTCTATGGCTACACCTTC. Translation gives CASSEAGAQVYGYTF.

The chain joins TRBV3-1 (or the pseudogene TRBV3-2) to TRBJ1-2; weak D call: TRBD1 (5 bases). The length of the CDR3 is 11 residues. The V end was cut by 4 bases, the J end by 7 bases, with 7 bases between. Per the germline V gene, CDR1 is LGHDT and CDR2 is YNNKEL (reference sequence). This CDR3 reads CASSRGGGYTF. DNA of the CDR3: TGTGCCAGCAGCCGCGGGGGTGGCTACACCTTC.

The chain joins TRBV3-1 (or the pseudogene TRBV3-2) to TRBJ2-7, with 11 bases that match TRBD2. Unmatched junction bases numbered 4, after V lost 5 bases and J lost 4 bases. CDR1 LGHDT and CDR2 YNNKEL come from the germline V gene (reference sequence). The CDR3 runs to 14 residues. CDR3 amino acids: CASSFSGGGYEQYF. The CDR3 DNA reads as TGTGCCAGCAGCTTTAGCGGGGGGGGGTACGAGCAGTACTTC.

The V call is TRBV7-2, the J call TRBJ1-1; no definite D call. The CDR3 is made up of 14 amino acids. The germline V gene encodes CDR1 SGHTA and CDR2 FQGNSA. V lost 6 bases to trimming and J lost 2 bases, with 13 bases between them. CDR3 sequence (DNA): TGTGCCAGCAGTTTCGACTTTTCCAACACTGAAGCTTTCTTT. Translated, it gives CASSFDFSNTEAFF.

The rearrangement joins TRBV4-1 to TRBJ2-5; TRBD1 matches at 8 bases. CDR1 and CDR2 (germline): MGHRA, YSYEKL. This CDR3 has 17 amino acids. Trimming cost V 0 bases and J 4 bases; bases outside gene matches: 10. The CDR3 loop reads CASSQDPGGAMRETQYF. The CDR3 region has the DNA TGCGCCAGCAGCCAAGATCCAGGGGGCGCGATGAGAGAGACCCAGTACTTC.

CDR3 bases: TGTGCCAGCAGCTTCAGTGGGGCTGGCGAGCAGTACTTC. Protein sequence: CASSFSGAGEQYF. This sequence joins TRBV7-2 and TRBJ2-7; D might be TRBD1 (5 bases). The CDR3 totals 13 residues. The germline gives CDR1 SGHTA, CDR2 FQGNSA. V was cut by 3 bases and J by 6 bases, with 12 bases left in between.

The chain carries TRBV5-1 and TRBJ2-2; 10 positions match TRBD1. The germline CDR1 and CDR2 sequences are SGHRS and YFSETQ. J was trimmed by 6 bases and V by 3 bases; bases with no gene match: 5. This CDR3 contains 15 residues. In DNA, the CDR3 is TGCGCCAGCAGCTCCGGGACAGGGGAAGCCGGGGAGCTGTTTTTT. Translated, it gives CASSSGTGEAGELFF.

This clone was detected a few times. The chain carries TRBV7-3 and TRBJ2-7; 9 bases fit TRBD2. Per the germline V gene, CDR1 is SGHTA and CDR2 is FQGTGA. V lost 5 bases, J lost 4 bases, and 6 bases stayed unmatched. The CDR3 runs 14 residues. The DNA of the CDR3 is TGTGCCAGCAGCCCCCTAGCGGGGTCTTACGAGCAGTACTTC. It codes for CASSPLAGSYEQYF.

This chain connects TRBV18 to TRBJ1-2; 9 positions agree with TRBD1. The CDR3 consists of 18 residues. The trim removed 5 bases at V and 0 bases at J, leaving 13 bases unmatched. Germline V CDR1 and CDR2: KGHSH, LQKENI. CDR3 bases: TGTGCCAGCTCAGCCACCGGGACAGGGAATCGGGCTAACTATGGCTACACCTTC. This encodes CASSATGTGNRANYGYTF.

V and J are TRBV19 and TRBJ2-2; 7 bases agree with TRBD2. CDR1 and CDR2 from the germline V gene are LNHDA and SQIVND (reference sequence). Trimming took 3 bases from V and 4 from J; bases not matched to a gene: 5. This CDR3 has 15 residues. The CDR3 nucleotides read TGTGCCAGTAGTATCGCGGGGGTGGCCACCGGGGAGCTGTTTTTT. Its protein is CASSIAGVATGELFF.

J is TRBJ1-2 and V is TRBV18; possible D gene TRBD1, 6 bases. The germline V gene encodes CDR1 KGHSH and CDR2 LQKENI. This CDR3 comprises 13 residues. The V gene lost 6 bases and the J gene lost 3 bases, with 11 bases spanning the gap. The CDR3 here is CASSQGFDYGYTF. The DNA of the CDR3 is TGTGCCAGCTCGCAGGGGTTTGACTATGGCTACACCTTC. The full variable domain, with the rest looked up from reference TRBV18 and TRBJ1-2, is NAGVMQNPRHLVRRRGQEARLRCSPMKGHSHVYWYRQLPEEGLKFMVYLQKENIIDESGMPKERFSAEFPKEGPSILRIQQVVRGDSAAYFCASSQGFDYGYTFGSGTRLTVV.

This chain uses TRBV9 with TRBJ2-5; 8 positions agree with TRBD2. This CDR3 comprises 14 residues. CDR1 and CDR2 from the germline V gene are SGDLS and YYNGEE. With V trimmed by 1 base and J by 5 bases, 4 bases remained unmatched. CDR3 nucleotide sequence: TGTGCCAGCAGCGTAACGGGGGGGACGGAGACCCAGTACTTC. Its translation: CASSVTGGTETQYF.

The chain combines TRBV6-5 with TRBJ1-2; possible D gene TRBD1, 5 bases. The V end lost 4 bases, the J end lost 4 bases, and 16 bases lay between the germline ends. Germline CDR1 MNHEY, CDR2 SVGAGI. This CDR3 comprises 15 residues. CDR3 sequence: CASSLAGRQFYGYTF. The CDR3, as DNA: TGTGCCAGCAGTTTGGCGGGACGGCAATTCTATGGCTACACCTTC.

The V call is TRBV14, the J call TRBJ2-7, with 9 positions matching TRBD1. J was trimmed by 2 bases and V by 4 bases; bases with no gene match: 6. This CDR3 has 15 residues. Germline loops: CDR1 SGHDN, CDR2 FVKESK. CDR3 in DNA: TGTGCCAGCAGCCCCCTTGGGACAGGGACCTACGAGCAGTACTTC. It codes for CASSPLGTGTYEQYF.

The rearrangement uses TRBV30 and TRBJ1-5, with D hard to call. The germline V gene has CDR1 GTSNPN and CDR2 SVGIG (reference sequence). The ends were cut back, 2 bases at V and 5 bases at J, with 7 bases in the middle. CDR3 length: 12 amino acids. This chain's CDR3 is CAWSRYYQPQHF. The DNA for the CDR3 is TGTGCCTGGAGTCGCTATTATCAGCCCCAGCATTTT.

This sequence joins TRBV5-6 and TRBJ2-3; D is undetermined. The CDR3 sequence is 13 residues long. Germline loops: CDR1 SGHDT, CDR2 YYEEEE. V lost 2 bases to trimming and J lost 7 bases, with 11 bases between them. The CDR3 coding sequence is TGTGCCAGCAGCTTCGGAACAGAGTATACGCAGTATTTT. Its translation: CASSFGTEYTQYF.

The CDR3 here is CASSLIQPYEQYF. CDR3 DNA: TGTGCCAGCAGTTTAATACAGCCCTACGAGCAGTACTTC. The chain employs TRBV28 and TRBJ2-7; D unclear. Per the germline V gene, CDR1 is MDHEN and CDR2 is SYDVKM. With 2 bases removed from V and 2 bases from J, the gap between germline ends came to 7 bases. There are 13 residues in the CDR3.

This chain's CDR3 is CASSLGLAGFYEQYF. The CDR3 DNA is TGTGCCAGCAGTTTAGGACTAGCGGGGTTCTACGAGCAGTACTTC. The chain links TRBV6-6 to TRBJ2-7, with 12 bases that match TRBD2. The germline gives CDR1 MNHNY, CDR2 SVGAGI (reference sequence). V shed 4 bases and J 3 bases; nucleotides not matched to a gene: 4. This CDR3 has 15 residues.

CDR3 in amino acids: CASSMRTRGNEQFF. The CDR3 DNA reads as TGTGCCAGTAGTATGAGGACTAGGGGCAATGAGCAGTTCTTC. This chain joins TRBV19 and TRBJ2-1; 7 positions agree with TRBD2. After removal of 3 bases from V and 6 bases from J, the junction contained 5 bases not matched to a gene. The CDR3 totals 14 residues. The germline V gene has CDR1 LNHDA and CDR2 SQIVND (reference sequence). Filled out from reference TRBV19 and TRBJ2-1, the complete variable domain reads DGGITQSPKYLFRKEGQNVTLSCEQNLNHDAMYWYRQDPGQGLRLIYYSQIVNDFQKGDIAEGYSVSREKKESFPLTVTSAQKNPTAFYLCASSMRTRGNEQFFGPGTRLTVL.

This chain uses TRBV9 with TRBJ1-3; the D gene is possibly TRBD1 (5 bases). In germline, CDR1 is SGDLS, CDR2 YYNGEE. The CDR3 extends over 16 amino acids. The V and J ends lost 0 bases and 0 bases respectively, with 10 bases between them. The CDR3: CASSVGPGISGNTIYF. The CDR3 region has the DNA TGTGCCAGCAGCGTAGGTCCAGGGATCTCTGGAAACACCATATATTTT.